Reported below is one T cell receptor (beta chain). Seattle-derived patients entered the study during active infection and were followed longitudinally. The data were obtained in a study of blood T cell repertoires in COVID-19. Study as a whole: Donors in the United States, Italy and Spain gave samples during acute or convalescent COVID-19. T cells, B-cell-depleted T cells, or PBMCs provided the cDNA or gDNA that served as material.

As handled by the study authors: Researchers report that nucleated cell counts were estimated from reference gene primer amplification. Libraries were prepared by immunoSEQ multiplex PCR; TCRdb keeps only in-frame clonotypes and omits some of them. The DNA gave D and trimming, while V, J and clone size come from that table. Of 200,000 to 300,000 clones listed, 65% to 90% are singletons. V was cut by 2 bases and J by 1 base, with 8 bases left in between. CDR3 length equals 15 residues. The germline gives CDR1 ENHRY, CDR2 SYGVKD. Sequenced sample: peripheral blood. V gene TRBV10-3 combines with J gene TRBJ2-2, with D possibly matching TRBD1 (6 bases). This sequence was found in a man aged 50 or older with COVID-19, enrolled during active disease. The CDR3 region has the DNA TGTGCCATCAGTGAGGGACAGTTGAACACCGGGGAGCTGTTTTTT. Its translation is CAISEGQLNTGELFF.